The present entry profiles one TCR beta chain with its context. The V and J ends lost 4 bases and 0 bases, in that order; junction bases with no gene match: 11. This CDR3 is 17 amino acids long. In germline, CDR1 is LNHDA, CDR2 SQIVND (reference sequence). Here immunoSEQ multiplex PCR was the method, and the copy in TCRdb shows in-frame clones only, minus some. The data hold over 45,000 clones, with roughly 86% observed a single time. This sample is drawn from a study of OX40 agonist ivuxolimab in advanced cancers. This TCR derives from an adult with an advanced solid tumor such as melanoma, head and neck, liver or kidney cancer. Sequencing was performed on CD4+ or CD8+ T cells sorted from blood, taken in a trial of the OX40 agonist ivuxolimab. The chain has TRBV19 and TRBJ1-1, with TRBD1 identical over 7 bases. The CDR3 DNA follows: TGTGCCAGTAGTACCCCCCGACAGGGCCTAATGAACACTGAAGCTTTCTTT. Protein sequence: CASSTPRQGLMNTEAFF.